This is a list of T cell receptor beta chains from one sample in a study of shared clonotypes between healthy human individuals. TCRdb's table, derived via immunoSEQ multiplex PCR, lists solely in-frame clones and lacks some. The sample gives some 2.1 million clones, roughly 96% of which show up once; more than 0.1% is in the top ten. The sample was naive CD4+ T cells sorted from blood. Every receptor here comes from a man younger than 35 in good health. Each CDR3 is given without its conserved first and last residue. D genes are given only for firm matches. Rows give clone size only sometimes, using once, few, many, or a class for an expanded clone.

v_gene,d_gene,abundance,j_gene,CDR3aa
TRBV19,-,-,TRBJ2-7,ASSAVGTGTLAVDEQY
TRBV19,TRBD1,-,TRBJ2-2,ASSGQGRGGELF
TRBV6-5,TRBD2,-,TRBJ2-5,ASSYLAGGAKETQY
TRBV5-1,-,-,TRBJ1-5,ASSPLDSNQPQH
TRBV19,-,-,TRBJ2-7,ASSIRDGYEQY
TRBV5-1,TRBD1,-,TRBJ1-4,ASSALQGANEKLF
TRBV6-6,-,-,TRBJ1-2,ASRRGYYGYT
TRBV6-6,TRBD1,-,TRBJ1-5,ALGQGSNQPQH
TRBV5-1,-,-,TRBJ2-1,ASSLSTGREQF
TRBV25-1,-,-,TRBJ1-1,ASSGRQNTEAF
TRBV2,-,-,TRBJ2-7,ASTSEGYEQY
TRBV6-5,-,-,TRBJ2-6,ASSYSTLSNVLT
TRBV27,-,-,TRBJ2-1,ASSLRQTLSYNEQF
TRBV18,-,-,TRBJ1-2,ASSPETEGGYGYT
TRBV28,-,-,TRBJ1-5,ASRPSDGLNQPQH
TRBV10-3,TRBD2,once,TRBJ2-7,AISEALAGVYEQY
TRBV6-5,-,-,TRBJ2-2,ASRSGHGELF
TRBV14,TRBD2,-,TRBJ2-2,ASSLEAGGTGELF
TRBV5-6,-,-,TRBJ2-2,ASSGLQGNTGELF
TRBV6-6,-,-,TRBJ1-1,ASSYALQPDTEAF
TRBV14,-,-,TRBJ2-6,ASSQGGNIGANVLT
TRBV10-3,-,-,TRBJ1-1,AISPENTEAF
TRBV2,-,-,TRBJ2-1,ASSPEASLTEQF
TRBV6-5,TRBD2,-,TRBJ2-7,ASSFAGGPYEQY
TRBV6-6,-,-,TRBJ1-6,ASTRRGGNSPLH
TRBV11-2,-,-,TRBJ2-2,ASSLRGFNTGELF
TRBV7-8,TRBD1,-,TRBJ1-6,ASRTQGPSSPLH
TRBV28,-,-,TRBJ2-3,ASSFAGLTQY
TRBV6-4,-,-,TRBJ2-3,ASSDTGAGADTQY
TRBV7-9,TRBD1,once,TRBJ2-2,ASSDQGVTGELF
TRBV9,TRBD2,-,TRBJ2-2,ASSVGLAGVTGELF
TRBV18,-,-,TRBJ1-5,ASSPQQGRHQPQH
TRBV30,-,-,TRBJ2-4,AGRRGSKNIQY
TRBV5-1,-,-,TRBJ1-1,ASSLGSVSNTEAF
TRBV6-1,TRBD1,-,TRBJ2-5,ASSPSGTEETQY
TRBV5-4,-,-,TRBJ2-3,ASSFVTSTDTQY
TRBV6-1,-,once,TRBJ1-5,ASSKGVGYGQPQH
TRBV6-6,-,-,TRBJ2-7,ASSYARVSSYEQY
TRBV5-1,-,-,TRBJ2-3,ASSLTPGSTDTQY
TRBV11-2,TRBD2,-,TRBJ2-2,ASSLRTSGTNTGELF
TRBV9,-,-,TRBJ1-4,ASSVGKTNEKLF
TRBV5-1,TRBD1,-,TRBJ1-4,ASSSRQGGGEKLF
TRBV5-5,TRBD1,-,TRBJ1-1,ASTIEGARNRAF
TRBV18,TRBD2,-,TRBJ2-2,ASSPWTSGSAGELF
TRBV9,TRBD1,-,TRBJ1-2,ASSGSGTGAGIRYT
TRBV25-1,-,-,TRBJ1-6,ASISGGTQNGPLH
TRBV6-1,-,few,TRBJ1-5,ASSPRDQPQH
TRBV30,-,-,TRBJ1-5,AWSPPWAGSRSNQPQH
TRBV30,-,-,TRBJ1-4,AWSEKRAANEKLF
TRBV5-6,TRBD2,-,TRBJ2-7,ASSRGTSGAYEQY
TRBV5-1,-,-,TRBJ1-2,ASSLESNYGYT
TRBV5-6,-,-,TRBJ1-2,ASSPRAIPYGYT
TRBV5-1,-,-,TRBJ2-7,ASSLGSSSSYEQY
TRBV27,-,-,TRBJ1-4,ASSNRNEKLF
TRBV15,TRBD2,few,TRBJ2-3,ATSRGLAVTDTQY
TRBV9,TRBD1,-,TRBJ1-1,ASSPRGVATEAF
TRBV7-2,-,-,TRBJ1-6,ASSLDNSPLH
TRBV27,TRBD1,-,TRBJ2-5,ASNRQGHQETQY
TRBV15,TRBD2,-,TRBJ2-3,ATSTRLAVFTDTQY
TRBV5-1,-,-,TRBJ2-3,ASSLVPGSPDTQY